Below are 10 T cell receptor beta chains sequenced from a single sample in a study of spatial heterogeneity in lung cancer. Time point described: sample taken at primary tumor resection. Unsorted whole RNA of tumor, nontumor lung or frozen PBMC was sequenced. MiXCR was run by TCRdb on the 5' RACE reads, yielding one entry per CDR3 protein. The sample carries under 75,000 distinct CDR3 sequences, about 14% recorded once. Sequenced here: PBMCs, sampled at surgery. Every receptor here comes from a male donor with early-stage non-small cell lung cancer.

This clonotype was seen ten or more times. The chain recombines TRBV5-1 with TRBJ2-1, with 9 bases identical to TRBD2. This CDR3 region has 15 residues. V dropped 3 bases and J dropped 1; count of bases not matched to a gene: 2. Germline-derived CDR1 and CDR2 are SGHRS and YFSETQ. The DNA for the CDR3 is TGCGCCAGCAGCTCGCTAGCGGGGTCCTACAATGAGCAGTTCTTC. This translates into CASSSLAGSYNEQFF.

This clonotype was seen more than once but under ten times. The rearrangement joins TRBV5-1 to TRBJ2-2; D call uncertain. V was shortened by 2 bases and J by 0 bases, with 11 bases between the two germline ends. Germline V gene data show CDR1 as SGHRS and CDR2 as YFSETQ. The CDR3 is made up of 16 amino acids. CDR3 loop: CASSLSRLANTGELFF. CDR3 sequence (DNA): TGCGCCAGCAGCTTATCCCGGCTAGCGAACACCGGGGAGCTGTTTTTT.

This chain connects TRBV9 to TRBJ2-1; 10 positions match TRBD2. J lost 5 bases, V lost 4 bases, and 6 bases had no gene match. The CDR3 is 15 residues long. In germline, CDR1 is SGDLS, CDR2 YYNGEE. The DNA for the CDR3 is TGTGCCAGCAGCCCAAGCGGGAGGGTGGACAATGAGCAGTTCTTC. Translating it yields CASSPSGRVDNEQFF.

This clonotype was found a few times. DNA for the CDR3: TGTGCCAGCAGCCAAGGGGACATAAATGAAGCTTTCTTT. Protein: CASSQGDINEAFF. The J gene is TRBJ1-1, the V gene TRBV4-2; possible D gene TRBD1, 6 bases. There are 13 residues in the CDR3. The V end was cut by 1 base, the J end by 7 bases, with 10 bases between. CDR1 is LGHNA, CDR2 YNFKEQ, per germline.

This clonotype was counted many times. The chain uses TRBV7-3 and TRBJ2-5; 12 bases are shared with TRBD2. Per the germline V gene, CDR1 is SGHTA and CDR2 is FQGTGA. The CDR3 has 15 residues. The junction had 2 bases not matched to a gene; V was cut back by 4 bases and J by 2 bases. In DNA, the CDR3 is TGTGCCAGCAGCTCCCTAGCGGGAGGGCAAGAGACCCAGTACTTC. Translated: CASSSLAGGQETQYF.

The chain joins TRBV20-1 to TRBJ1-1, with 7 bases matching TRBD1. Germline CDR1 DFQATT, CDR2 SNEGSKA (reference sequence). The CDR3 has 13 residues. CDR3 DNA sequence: TGCAGGGGGAGGGACAGTAGGAACACTGAAGCTTTCTTT. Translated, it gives CRGRDSRNTEAFF.

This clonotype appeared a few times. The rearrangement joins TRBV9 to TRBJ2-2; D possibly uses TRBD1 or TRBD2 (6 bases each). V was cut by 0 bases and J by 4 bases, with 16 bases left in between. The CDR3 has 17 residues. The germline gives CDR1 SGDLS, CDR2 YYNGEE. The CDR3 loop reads CASSVGAGGLGTGELFF. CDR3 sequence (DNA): TGTGCCAGCAGCGTAGGTGCTGGGGGGCTTGGCACCGGGGAGCTGTTTTTT.

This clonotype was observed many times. The CDR3 region has the DNA TGTGCCAGTAGGACACAGGGGGCAAGCAATCAGCCCCAGCATTTT. Translation: CASRTQGASNQPQHF. V and J are TRBV19 and TRBJ1-5, with 9 bases that match TRBD1. The CDR3 spans 15 residues. J was trimmed by 1 base and V by 6 bases; bases with no gene match: 4. Germline assignment: CDR1 LNHDA and CDR2 SQIVND (reference sequence).

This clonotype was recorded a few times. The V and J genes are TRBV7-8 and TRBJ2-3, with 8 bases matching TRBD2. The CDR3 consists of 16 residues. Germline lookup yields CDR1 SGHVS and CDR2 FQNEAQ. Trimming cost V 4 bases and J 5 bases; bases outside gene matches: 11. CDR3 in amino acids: CASSSPSGGPGDTQYF. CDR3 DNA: TGTGCCAGCAGCTCTCCGTCGGGAGGGCCTGGAGATACGCAGTATTTT.

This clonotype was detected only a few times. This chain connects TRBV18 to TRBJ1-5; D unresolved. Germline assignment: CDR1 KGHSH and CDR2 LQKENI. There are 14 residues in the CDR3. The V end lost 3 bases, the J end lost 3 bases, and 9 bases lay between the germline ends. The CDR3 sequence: CASSPGSPNQPQHF. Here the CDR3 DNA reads TGTGCCAGCTCACCGGGCAGCCCCAATCAGCCCCAGCATTTT.